Presented here are 20 T cell receptor beta chains from one specimen sequenced in a study of blood T cells in healthy people across ages. Alongside a J-beta primer mix, a sample-barcoded 5' primer served in a second PCR lasting roughly 7 to 11 cycles. TCRdb redid the calling of the 5' RACE reads with MiXCR, one entry per CDR3 protein. The sample consists of some 1.5 million distinct CDR3 sequences, about 28% of them appearing once. The sequenced sample consisted of blood. These receptors were obtained from a young woman in good health.

This clonotype came up many times. For the CDR3, the DNA is TGTGCCAGCTCACCACCCACTAACTATGGCTACACCTTC. It codes for CASSPPTNYGYTF. The J gene is TRBJ1-2, the V gene TRBV18; D is unclear. The CDR3 contains 13 residues. Germline CDR1 KGHSH, CDR2 LQKENI. Trimming took off 0 bases at V and 0 bases at J, with 2 bases between the two ends.

This clonotype was found a few times. The chain joins TRBV7-6 to TRBJ1-5; 7 positions agree with TRBD1. Trimming cost V 4 bases and J 5 bases; bases outside gene matches: 8. The CDR3 length is 15 residues. Germline CDR1 and CDR2: SGHVS and FNYEAQ. The CDR3 region has the DNA TGTGCCAGCAGCTGGGGGGACAGCTACGATCAGCCCCAGCATTTT. Its protein is CASSWGDSYDQPQHF.

The sample holds a few counts of this clonotype. The chain couples TRBV7-2 to TRBJ2-2; maybe TRBD2 (6 bases). From germline, CDR1 is SGHTA and CDR2 FQGNSA. This CDR3 has 16 amino acids. Deletions cut 3 bases from V and 8 bases from J, with 19 bases between. The CDR3 DNA sequence: TGTGCCAGCAGCTTTTCATACGCCATGGGAGGTGGGGAGCTGTTTTTT. This sequence encodes CASSFSYAMGGGELFF.

A few counts support this clonotype. V and J are TRBV5-5 and TRBJ1-2; tentatively, D is TRBD1 (5 bases). The CDR3 length is 15 residues. CDR1 is SGHKS and CDR2 is YYEKEE in the germline V gene (reference sequence). V was trimmed by 4 bases and J by 6 bases, leaving 19 bases between them. The CDR3 DNA reads as TGTGCCAGCAGCCCCTGGGGGGAGAGTAAGGATGGCTACACCTTC. It specifies CASSPWGESKDGYTF.

This clonotype has only one observation. The chain combines TRBV29-1 with TRBJ2-1; D ambiguous. The CDR3 contains 14 residues. Germline assignment: CDR1 SQVTM and CDR2 ANQGSEA. V lost 3 bases, J lost 8 bases, and 17 bases lay in between. The CDR3 nucleotides read TGCAGCGTTGAGGGGTATCTGGGTTTGGATGAGCAGTTCTTC. As protein: CSVEGYLGLDEQFF.

There are many counts of this clonotype. The rearrangement uses TRBV29-1 and TRBJ2-7; D is perhaps TRBD1 (6 bases). CDR1 and CDR2 (germline): SQVTM, ANQGSEA. V dropped 5 bases and J dropped 2 bases, with 25 bases sitting between them. The CDR3 runs to 17 residues. The CDR3 DNA reads as TGCAGCGTTATGGGGACACCGACAGCCTCACTTGCCTACGAGCAGTACTTC. It codes for CSVMGTPTASLAYEQYF.

The chain employs TRBV5-1 and TRBJ2-5; unclear D gene. The CDR3 is 16 amino acids. Deletions cut 4 bases from V and 1 base from J, with 17 bases between. Looked up from germline, CDR1 is SGHRS and CDR2 is YFSETQ. The DNA for the CDR3 is TGCGCCAGCAGCCCCGGCCTTCTAGGTTCCCAAGAGACCCAGTACTTC. Its translation is CASSPGLLGSQETQYF.

Turning to this clonotype: One junction end does not reproduce the germline sequence, and a read error may be involved. This chain joins TRBV27 and TRBJ1-2; D is possibly TRBD1 (6 bases). CDR1 and CDR2 (germline): MNHEY, SMNVEV (reference sequence). This CDR3 contains 14 residues. The CDR3 sequence is CVSSLQGGLYGYTF. CDR3 sequence (DNA): TGTGTCAGCAGTCTACAGGGCGGGCTCTATGGCTACACCTTC.

Ten or more counts support this clonotype. The genes are TRBV29-1 and TRBJ1-2; 8 bases are shared with TRBD1. CDR1 and CDR2 (germline): SQVTM, ANQGSEA. The V gene end was trimmed by 8 bases and the J gene end by 7 bases; junction bases not matched to a gene: 12. The CDR3 consists of 13 residues. The CDR3 DNA reads as TGCAGCTCCCGGGCCAGGACAGGGATTGGCTACACCTTC. Amino acids: CSSRARTGIGYTF. The full variable domain, with the rest looked up from reference TRBV29-1 and TRBJ1-2, is SAVISQKPSRDICQRGTSLTIQCQVDSQVTMMFWYRQQPGQSLTLIATANQGSEATYESGFVIDKFPISRPNLTFSTLTVSNMSPEDSSIYLCSSRARTGIGYTFGSGTRLTVV.

This chain links TRBV7-9 with TRBJ2-7; D perhaps matches TRBD2 (6 bases). Trimming shortened V by 2 bases and J by 3 bases, and 14 bases separated the two germline ends. The V gene's germline CDR1 is SEHNR and CDR2 FQNEAQ (reference sequence). The CDR3 is 15 amino acids. The CDR3 is CASSLQGGSCYEQYF. CDR3 in DNA: TGTGCCAGCAGCTTACAGGGAGGCTCTTGCTACGAGCAGTACTTC.

The chain has TRBV10-3 and TRBJ1-6; D is unresolved. Germline CDR1 is ENHRY and CDR2 is SYGVKD. Trimming took off 7 bases at V and 13 bases at J, with 14 bases between the two ends. The CDR3 extends over 12 amino acids. The CDR3 is CAITPVRLPLHF. CDR3 sequence (DNA): TGTGCCATCACGCCCGTTCGGCTGCCCCTCCACTTT.

On this clonotype itself: A read error is possible here, since a much larger clone lies one base away. The chain's CDR3 is CASSGGEGPYEQYF. The CDR3 DNA sequence: TGCGCCAGCAGCGGGGGCGAGGGCCCCTACGAGCAGTACTTC. This rearrangement joins TRBV5-1 to TRBJ2-7; possible D gene TRBD1, 6 bases. Trimming cost V 4 bases and J 2 bases, with 13 bases left between them. The CDR3 runs to 14 residues. In germline, CDR1 is SGHRS, CDR2 YFSETQ.

This clonotype was counted ten times or more. The V gene is TRBV5-1, the J gene TRBJ2-7, with D maybe TRBD2 (5 bases). Trimming stripped 1 base from V and 5 bases from J, with 10 bases between. CDR1 is SGHRS, CDR2 YFSETQ, per germline. CDR3 length: 13 amino acids. As DNA, the CDR3 is TGCGCCAGCAGCTTGCGGGGTTCCGACGAGCAGTACTTC. This sequence encodes CASSLRGSDEQYF.

This clonotype was seen ten or more times. This chain uses TRBV20-1 with TRBJ1-2, with 9 bases that match TRBD1. Germline CDR1 is DFQATT and CDR2 is SNEGSKA (reference sequence). V lost 3 bases and J lost 5; bases outside the gene matches: 7. The CDR3 extends over 14 amino acids. Here the CDR3 reads CSASRDGTGYGYTF. The DNA of the CDR3 is TGCAGTGCTAGCAGGGACGGGACAGGGTATGGCTACACCTTC.

The V gene is TRBV5-1, the J gene TRBJ2-7, with unresolved D. The V end was cut by 2 bases, the J end by 2 bases, with 14 bases between. CDR3 length: 15 amino acids. In germline, CDR1 is SGHRS, CDR2 YFSETQ. The CDR3 bases are TGCGCCAGCAGCTTTTCGGGCAGTGGGACCTACGAGCAGTACTTC. Translated, it gives CASSFSGSGTYEQYF. The full variable domain, its missing parts supplied by reference TRBV5-1 and TRBJ2-7, is KAGVTQTPRYLIKTRGQQVTLSCSPISGHRSVSWYQQTPGQGLQFLFEYFSETQRNKGNFPGRFSGRQFSNSRSEMNVSTLELGDSALYLCASSFSGSGTYEQYFGPGTRLTVT.

This clonotype showed up many times. The V call is TRBV2, the J call TRBJ2-7; 15 bases match TRBD2. CDR3 length equals 16 residues. CDR1 is SNHLY, CDR2 FYNNEI, per germline. V lost 4 bases to trimming and J lost 2 bases; unmatched junction nucleotides: 3. The CDR3 region has the DNA TGTGCCAGCAGTGCGGGACTAGCGGGGGGCCCCTACGAGCAGTACTTC. This translates into CASSAGLAGGPYEQYF.

The J gene is TRBJ2-7, the V gene TRBV16, with D possibly being TRBD1 (5 bases). CDR1 is KGHSY, CDR2 FQNENV, per germline. The CDR3 extends over 15 amino acids. The germline V and J ends were trimmed by 8 bases and 5 bases, with 22 bases remaining between them. The CDR3 reads CASRKGPGKTHEQYF. The CDR3 DNA sequence: TGTGCCAGCCGAAAGGGGCCAGGGAAGACTCACGAGCAGTACTTC.

At least ten counts were recorded for this clonotype. J is TRBJ2-1 and V is TRBV20-1, with D tentatively TRBD2 (6 bases). The CDR3 length is 16 residues. Germline lookup yields CDR1 DFQATT and CDR2 SNEGSKA (reference sequence). V was shortened by 1 base and J by 5 bases, with 18 bases between the two germline ends. The DNA of the CDR3 is TGCAGTGCTAGAGTAGGAGGGATGAGGGTGAACAATGAGCAGTTCTTC. Translating it yields CSARVGGMRVNNEQFF.

This clonotype appeared a few times. This chain connects TRBV20-1 to TRBJ2-3, with no clear D. Trimming shortened V by 3 bases and J by 5 bases, and 9 bases separated the two germline ends. This CDR3 comprises 12 residues. Germline V gene sequence: CDR1 DFQATT, CDR2 SNEGSKA (reference sequence). CDR3 coding DNA: TGCAGTGCTAGGGACGGAAGAGATACGCAGTATTTT. As protein: CSARDGRDTQYF.

This chain uses TRBV20-1 with TRBJ1-2; D not resolved. From germline, CDR1 is DFQATT and CDR2 SNEGSKA (reference sequence). The CDR3 is 13 amino acids. Trimming stripped 0 bases from V and 7 bases from J, with 12 bases between. DNA of the CDR3: TGCAGTGCTAGAGATCCGGGTATGAGTGGCTACACCTTC. Translated: CSARDPGMSGYTF.